This entry is about one T cell receptor beta chain. This specimen belongs to a study of T cell clones after liver transplantation. Study information: Liver transplant recipients had immunosuppression withdrawal attempted within 2 years. Post-transplant blood was tracked for graft-donor-reactive T cell clones identified in a pre-transplant mixed lymphocyte reaction. Tolerant meant at least one year fully off immunosuppression without liver enzymes above twice normal.

Sorting of unstimulated PBMCs yielded separate CD3+CD4+ and CD3+CD8+ fractions. The assay was immunoSEQ multiplex PCR, and TCRdb's table has in-frame clones only and misses some. The data contain some 70,000 clones, 75% to 90% of them singletons. V lost 8 bases and J lost 2, with 12 bases in between. There are 13 residues in the CDR3. Germline V lookup: CDR1 MDHEN, CDR2 SYDVKM. The chain links TRBV28 to TRBJ1-1, with D possibly being TRBD1 (5 bases). The clonotype was recovered from a human donor who received a liver transplant. Here the sequenced sample was CD4+ T cells from blood, taken before liver transplant. The DNA of the CDR3 is TGTGCCAGCCGCCGGGACGGTAACACTGAAGCTTTCTTT. Translating gives CASRRDGNTEAFF.